What follows describes a single T cell receptor beta chain. The entry originates in a study of monozygotic twins with cystic fibrosis. From germline, CDR1 is SNHLY and CDR2 FYNNEI. The J segment lost 5 bases and the V segment lost 6 bases, leaving 4 bases of the junction unmatched. The CDR3 length is 13 residues. The protocol was immunoSEQ multiplex PCR, while the TCRdb copy is restricted to in-frame clones and leaves out a portion. The table includes 35,000 or so clones, nearly 85% detected once. The TCR sequence derives from a girl aged 2 to 10 with cystic fibrosis. Sequencing was done on a sample of blood. The chain recombines TRBV2 with TRBJ2-5, with 9 bases that match TRBD1. The CDR3 is CASSWDRVETQYF. The CDR3 DNA sequence: TGTGCCAGCAGCTGGGACAGGGTGGAGACCCAGTACTTC.